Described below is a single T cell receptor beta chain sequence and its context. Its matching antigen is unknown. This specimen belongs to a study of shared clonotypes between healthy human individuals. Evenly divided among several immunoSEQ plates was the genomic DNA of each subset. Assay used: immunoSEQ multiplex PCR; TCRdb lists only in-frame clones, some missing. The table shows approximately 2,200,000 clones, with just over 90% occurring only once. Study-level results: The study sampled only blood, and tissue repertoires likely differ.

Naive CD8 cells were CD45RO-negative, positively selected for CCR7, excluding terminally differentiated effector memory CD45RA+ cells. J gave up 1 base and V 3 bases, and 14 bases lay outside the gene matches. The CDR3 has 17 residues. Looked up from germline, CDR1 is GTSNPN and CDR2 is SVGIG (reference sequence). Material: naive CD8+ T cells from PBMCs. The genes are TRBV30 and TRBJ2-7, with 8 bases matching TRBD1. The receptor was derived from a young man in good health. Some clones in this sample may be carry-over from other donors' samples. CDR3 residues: CAWRDPQGGTISYEQYF. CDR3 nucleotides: TGTGCCTGGAGGGACCCACAGGGGGGCACGATTTCCTACGAGCAGTACTTC.